Reported below is one T cell receptor (beta chain). Its matching antigen is unknown. The sample comes from a study of OX40 agonist ivuxolimab in advanced cancers. For the study at large: Prior anti-PD-1, anti-PD-L1 or anti-CTLA-4 therapy did not bar entry, and approximately 40% had some.

Study conclusions and caveats: Clonal expansion by week 6 occurred in CD4+ and CD8+ blood T cells (at 0.1 to 3.0 mg/kg). The 0.1-3.0 mg/kg partial responders had among the lowest clonal expansion.

Measured with immunoSEQ multiplex PCR; TCRdb has only the in-frame clones, and not every one. The sample has 75,000 to 80,000 clones, 94% seen once. V lost 5 bases, J lost 8 bases, and 5 bases stayed unmatched. The CDR3 is 15 residues long. Looked up from germline, CDR1 is MNHEY and CDR2 is SMNVEV (reference sequence). This chain connects TRBV27 to TRBJ1-6, with 11 nucleotides matching TRBD1. This sequence was found in an adult with an advanced solid tumor such as melanoma, head and neck, liver or kidney cancer. Sequencing used CD4+ or CD8+ T cells sorted from blood, obtained in a trial of the OX40 agonist ivuxolimab. In DNA, the CDR3 is TGTGCCAGCAGTCCCCGGACAGGGGGCGATTCACCCCTCCACTTT. The encoded protein is CASSPRTGGDSPLHF.